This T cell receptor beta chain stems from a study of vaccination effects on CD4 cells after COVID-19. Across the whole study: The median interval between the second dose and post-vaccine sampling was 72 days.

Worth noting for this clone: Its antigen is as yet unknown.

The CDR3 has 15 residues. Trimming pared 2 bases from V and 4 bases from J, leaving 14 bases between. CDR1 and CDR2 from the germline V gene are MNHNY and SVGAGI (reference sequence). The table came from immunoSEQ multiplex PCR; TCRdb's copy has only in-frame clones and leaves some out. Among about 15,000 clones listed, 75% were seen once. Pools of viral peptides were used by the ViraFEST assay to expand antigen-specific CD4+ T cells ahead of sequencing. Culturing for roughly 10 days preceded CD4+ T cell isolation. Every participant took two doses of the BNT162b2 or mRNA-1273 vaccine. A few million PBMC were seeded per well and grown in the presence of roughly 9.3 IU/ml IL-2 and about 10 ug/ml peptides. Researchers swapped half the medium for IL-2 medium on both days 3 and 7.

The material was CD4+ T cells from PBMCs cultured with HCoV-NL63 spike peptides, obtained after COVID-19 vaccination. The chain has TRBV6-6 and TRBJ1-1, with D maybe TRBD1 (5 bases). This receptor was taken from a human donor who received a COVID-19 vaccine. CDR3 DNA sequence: TGTGCCAGCAGTTACGGGAGGTCAAGGGGCACTGAAGCTTTCTTT. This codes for CASSYGRSRGTEAFF.